This TCR beta chain was retrieved from a study of blood T cell repertoires in COVID-19 (dated by TCRdb to 2019 to 2021). Some background on the complete study: Collaborator samples came from the United States, Italy and Spain and covered acute and convalescent phases of COVID-19. The material from the prospective study consisted of cDNA or gDNA derived from T cells, B-cell-depleted T cells, or PBMCs. Deeply sampled blood TCRbeta repertoires from subjects exposed to, actively infected with, or recovered from COVID-19 were included in the dataset. The repertoires were released in a freely available public database meant as a resource for research on the immune response to SARS-CoV-2. The samples were drawn from two sources: the first 160 participants of the ongoing ImmuneRACE study, and 1,000 to 1,500 subjects contributed by 6 global collaborators. A de-identified subject ID, COVID-19 status, age in years and sex were almost always included in the sample metadata. HLA class I and class II types, where available, came from metadata supplied by the sample provider rather than from assay-based typing. What the work shows at the level of the full study, not this receptor alone: How much clinical and demographic metadata was included differed by source and by participant, and the metadata was provided uncurated.

One collaborating source in Seattle enrolled patients while the patients were actively infected and followed the patients over time throughout the course of disease. Each collaborating institution followed its own protocols to collect whole blood in K2EDTA tubes. For TCRbeta analysis, collaborators shipped samples in one of three forms: frozen whole blood, isolated PBMCs, or DNA extracted from either of those sample types. The CDR3 numbers 15 residues from cysteine through phenylalanine. This entry keeps only the CDR3 DNA: 45 bases, framed from base 1. V gives up 5 bases and J gives up 4 bases, and the segment between their germline ends measures 15 bases. From a lookup of the germline V gene, CDR1 and CDR2 are SNHLY and FYNNEI. Notes on this clone: This receptor's antigen is unknown. Within one base of it there is no much larger clone, and no base qualities were kept.

The immunoSEQ Assay, a bias-controlled multiplex PCR, was used to amplify TCRbeta CDR3 regions from genomic DNA. From the authors' description of their analysis: The number of nucleated cells in each sample was estimated from the amplification of reference gene primers within the assay. Sequence reads were collapsed and filtered to measure the absolute abundance of every unique TCRbeta CDR3 rearrangement. For each sample, productive Simpson clonality was calculated as the square root of Simpson's diversity index over productive rearrangements. The clones in this table, taken by TCRdb from immuneACCESS, are in-frame only. Not every clone is retained; where verified, under half of the shortfall comes from an unresolved V gene, and the cause of the rest is unknown. That table is the source of V, J and clone size, and D and trimming were worked out from the DNA. For this sample the table gives over 250,000 clones, of which roughly 90% were detected only once. The top ten constitute about an eighth of the sample.

The TCR originated in a woman between 65 and 79 years old with COVID-19, enrolled during active disease. Recombination connected TRBV2 to TRBJ1-5, with TRBD1 as a weak D call on 5 bases. The sample comprised peripheral blood. The base sequence is TGTGCCAGCAGTTTGGACACGCGGGGGAATCAGCCCCAGCATTTT. Its translation reads: CASSLDTRGNQPQHF.